A selection of T cell receptor beta chains follows, all from one sample in a study of T cell changes during pregnancy in multiple sclerosis. The protocol was immunoSEQ multiplex PCR, while the TCRdb copy is restricted to in-frame clones and leaves out a portion. This table holds tens of thousands of clones, around 90% found once. This material consisted of CD4+ T cells from peripheral blood mononuclear cells, taken in the third trimester of pregnancy. The source of these receptors is a female donor in good health, enrolled as a control in a pregnancy study. Each CDR3 is given with its conserved first and last residue. D genes are given only for firm matches. Some rows have no size entry. The others give once, few or many, or a class for an expanded clone.

clone_size j_call d_call v_call cdr3_nt cdr3_aa
- TRBJ2-4 - TRBV5-1 TGCGCCAGCAGCCCCTTAGATGGCGGCAAAAACATTCAGTACTTC CASSPLDGGKNIQYF
few TRBJ2-5 TRBD2 TRBV30 TGTGCCTGGGGCACCCTGCCTAGCGGGGCGGGGACCCAGTACTTC CAWGTLPSGAGTQYF
- TRBJ2-1 TRBD2 TRBV7-9 TGTGCCAGCGTCCCGGGACTAGCGGAAAACAATGAGCAGTTCTTC CASVPGLAENNEQFF
- TRBJ2-7 TRBD1 TRBV29-1 TGCAGCGTTGGGCGATGGCCAGGGGGATCCTACGAGCAGTACTTC CSVGRWPGGSYEQYF
- TRBJ2-1 - TRBV13 TGTGCCAGCAGCTTAGGGACTAACGGAGGTGAGCAGTTCTTC CASSLGTNGGEQFF
- TRBJ1-4 TRBD1 TRBV7-8 TGTGCCAGCAGCCTGGACAGGGGACGCCGTCTGGGTAATGAAAAACTGTTTTTT CASSLDRGRRLGNEKLFF
- TRBJ2-3 - TRBV6-5 TGTGCCAGCAGTTACTCGAGGGGCACAGATACGCAGTATTTT CASSYSRGTDTQYF
- TRBJ2-7 - TRBV12-5 TGTGCTAGTGGTTTGGGACAAACAGGCGAGCAGTACTTC CASGLGQTGEQYF
- TRBJ2-7 TRBD2 TRBV11-2 TGTGCCAGCAGCTTAGAAACGGGAGGATCCTACGAGCAGTACTTC CASSLETGGSYEQYF
- TRBJ2-7 - TRBV30 TGTGCCTGGATGCAGGACGGCGGGGGCCTCTACGAGCAGTACTTC CAWMQDGGGLYEQYF
- TRBJ2-5 TRBD2 TRBV6-1 TGTGCCAGCAGTGAACTAGCGGGGGGGCAAGAGACCCAGTACTTC CASSELAGGQETQYF
- TRBJ1-6 - TRBV27 TGTGCCAGCAGTTCCCACTCGAATTCACCCCTCCACTTT CASSSHSNSPLHF
- TRBJ1-6 TRBD1 TRBV27 TGTGCCAGCAGTTTATCATGGACAGGGGCTTCACCCCTCCACTTT CASSLSWTGASPLHF
- TRBJ2-5 - TRBV7-2 TGTGCCAGCAGCTTACAAGCAACGCGAGAGACCCAGTACTTC CASSLQATRETQYF
- TRBJ1-1 - TRBV18 TGTGCCAGCTCACCACCGGGGACACTGAACACTGAAGCTTTCTTT CASSPPGTLNTEAFF
- TRBJ2-3 - TRBV5-1 TGCGCCAGCAGCTTGGATCGAGGAAATACGCAGTATTTT CASSLDRGNTQYF
- TRBJ2-5 - TRBV6-4 TGTGCCAGCAGCCGGACTGTGGCGGAGACCCAGTACTTC CASSRTVAETQYF